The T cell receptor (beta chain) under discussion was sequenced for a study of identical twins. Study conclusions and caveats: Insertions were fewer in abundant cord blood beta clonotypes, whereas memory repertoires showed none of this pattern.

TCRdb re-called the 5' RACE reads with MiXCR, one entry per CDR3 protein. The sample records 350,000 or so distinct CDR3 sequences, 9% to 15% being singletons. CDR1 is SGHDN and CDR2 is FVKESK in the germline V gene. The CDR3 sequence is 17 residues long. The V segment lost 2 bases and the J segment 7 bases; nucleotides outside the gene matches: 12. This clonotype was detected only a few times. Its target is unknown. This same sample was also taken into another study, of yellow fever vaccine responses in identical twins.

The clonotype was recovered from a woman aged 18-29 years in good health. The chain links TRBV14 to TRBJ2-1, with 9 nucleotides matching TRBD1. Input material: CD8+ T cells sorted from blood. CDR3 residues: CASSQQPGTGLWNEQFF. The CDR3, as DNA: TGTGCCAGCAGCCAACAACCGGGGACAGGGCTTTGGAATGAGCAGTTCTTC.